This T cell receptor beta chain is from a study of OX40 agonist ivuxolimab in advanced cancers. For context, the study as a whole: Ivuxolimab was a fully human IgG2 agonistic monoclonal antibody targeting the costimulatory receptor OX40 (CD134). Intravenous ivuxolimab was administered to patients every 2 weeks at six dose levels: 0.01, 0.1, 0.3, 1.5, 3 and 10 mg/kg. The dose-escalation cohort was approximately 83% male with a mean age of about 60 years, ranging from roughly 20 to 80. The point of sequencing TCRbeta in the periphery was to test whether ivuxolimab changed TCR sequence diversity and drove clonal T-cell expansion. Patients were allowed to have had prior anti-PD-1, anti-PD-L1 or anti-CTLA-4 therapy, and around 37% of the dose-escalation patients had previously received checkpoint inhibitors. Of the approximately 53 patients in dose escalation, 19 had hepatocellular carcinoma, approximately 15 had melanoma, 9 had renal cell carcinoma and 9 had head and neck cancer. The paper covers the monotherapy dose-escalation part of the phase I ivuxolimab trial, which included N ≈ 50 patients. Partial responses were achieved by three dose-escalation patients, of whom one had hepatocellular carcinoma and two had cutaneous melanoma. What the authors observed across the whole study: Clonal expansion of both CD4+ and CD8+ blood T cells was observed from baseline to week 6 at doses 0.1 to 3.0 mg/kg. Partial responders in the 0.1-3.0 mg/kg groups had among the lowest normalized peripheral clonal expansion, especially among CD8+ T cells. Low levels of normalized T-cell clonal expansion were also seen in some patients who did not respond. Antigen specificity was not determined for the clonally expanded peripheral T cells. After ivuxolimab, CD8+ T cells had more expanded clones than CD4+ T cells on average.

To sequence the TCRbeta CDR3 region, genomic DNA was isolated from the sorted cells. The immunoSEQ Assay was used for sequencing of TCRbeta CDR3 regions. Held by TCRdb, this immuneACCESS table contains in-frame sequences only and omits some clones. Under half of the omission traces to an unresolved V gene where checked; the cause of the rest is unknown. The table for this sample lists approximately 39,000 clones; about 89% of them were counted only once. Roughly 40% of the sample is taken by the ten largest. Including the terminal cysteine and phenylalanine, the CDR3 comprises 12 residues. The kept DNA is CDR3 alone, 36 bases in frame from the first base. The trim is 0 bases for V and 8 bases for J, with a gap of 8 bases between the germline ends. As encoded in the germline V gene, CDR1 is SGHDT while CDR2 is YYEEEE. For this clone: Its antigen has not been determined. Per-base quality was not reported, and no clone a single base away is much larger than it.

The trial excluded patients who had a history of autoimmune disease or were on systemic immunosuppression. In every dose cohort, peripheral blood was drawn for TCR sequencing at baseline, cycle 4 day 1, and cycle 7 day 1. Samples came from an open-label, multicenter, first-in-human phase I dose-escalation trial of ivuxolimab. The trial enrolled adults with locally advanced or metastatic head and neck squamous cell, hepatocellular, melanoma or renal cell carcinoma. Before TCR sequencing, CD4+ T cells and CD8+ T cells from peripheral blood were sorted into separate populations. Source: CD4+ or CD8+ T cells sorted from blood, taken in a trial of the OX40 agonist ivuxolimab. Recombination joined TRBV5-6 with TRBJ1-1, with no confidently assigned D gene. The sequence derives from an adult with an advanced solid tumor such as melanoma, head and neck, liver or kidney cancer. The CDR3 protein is CASSLVNTEAFF. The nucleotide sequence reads TGTGCCAGCAGCTTGGTTAATACAGAAGCTTTCTTT.